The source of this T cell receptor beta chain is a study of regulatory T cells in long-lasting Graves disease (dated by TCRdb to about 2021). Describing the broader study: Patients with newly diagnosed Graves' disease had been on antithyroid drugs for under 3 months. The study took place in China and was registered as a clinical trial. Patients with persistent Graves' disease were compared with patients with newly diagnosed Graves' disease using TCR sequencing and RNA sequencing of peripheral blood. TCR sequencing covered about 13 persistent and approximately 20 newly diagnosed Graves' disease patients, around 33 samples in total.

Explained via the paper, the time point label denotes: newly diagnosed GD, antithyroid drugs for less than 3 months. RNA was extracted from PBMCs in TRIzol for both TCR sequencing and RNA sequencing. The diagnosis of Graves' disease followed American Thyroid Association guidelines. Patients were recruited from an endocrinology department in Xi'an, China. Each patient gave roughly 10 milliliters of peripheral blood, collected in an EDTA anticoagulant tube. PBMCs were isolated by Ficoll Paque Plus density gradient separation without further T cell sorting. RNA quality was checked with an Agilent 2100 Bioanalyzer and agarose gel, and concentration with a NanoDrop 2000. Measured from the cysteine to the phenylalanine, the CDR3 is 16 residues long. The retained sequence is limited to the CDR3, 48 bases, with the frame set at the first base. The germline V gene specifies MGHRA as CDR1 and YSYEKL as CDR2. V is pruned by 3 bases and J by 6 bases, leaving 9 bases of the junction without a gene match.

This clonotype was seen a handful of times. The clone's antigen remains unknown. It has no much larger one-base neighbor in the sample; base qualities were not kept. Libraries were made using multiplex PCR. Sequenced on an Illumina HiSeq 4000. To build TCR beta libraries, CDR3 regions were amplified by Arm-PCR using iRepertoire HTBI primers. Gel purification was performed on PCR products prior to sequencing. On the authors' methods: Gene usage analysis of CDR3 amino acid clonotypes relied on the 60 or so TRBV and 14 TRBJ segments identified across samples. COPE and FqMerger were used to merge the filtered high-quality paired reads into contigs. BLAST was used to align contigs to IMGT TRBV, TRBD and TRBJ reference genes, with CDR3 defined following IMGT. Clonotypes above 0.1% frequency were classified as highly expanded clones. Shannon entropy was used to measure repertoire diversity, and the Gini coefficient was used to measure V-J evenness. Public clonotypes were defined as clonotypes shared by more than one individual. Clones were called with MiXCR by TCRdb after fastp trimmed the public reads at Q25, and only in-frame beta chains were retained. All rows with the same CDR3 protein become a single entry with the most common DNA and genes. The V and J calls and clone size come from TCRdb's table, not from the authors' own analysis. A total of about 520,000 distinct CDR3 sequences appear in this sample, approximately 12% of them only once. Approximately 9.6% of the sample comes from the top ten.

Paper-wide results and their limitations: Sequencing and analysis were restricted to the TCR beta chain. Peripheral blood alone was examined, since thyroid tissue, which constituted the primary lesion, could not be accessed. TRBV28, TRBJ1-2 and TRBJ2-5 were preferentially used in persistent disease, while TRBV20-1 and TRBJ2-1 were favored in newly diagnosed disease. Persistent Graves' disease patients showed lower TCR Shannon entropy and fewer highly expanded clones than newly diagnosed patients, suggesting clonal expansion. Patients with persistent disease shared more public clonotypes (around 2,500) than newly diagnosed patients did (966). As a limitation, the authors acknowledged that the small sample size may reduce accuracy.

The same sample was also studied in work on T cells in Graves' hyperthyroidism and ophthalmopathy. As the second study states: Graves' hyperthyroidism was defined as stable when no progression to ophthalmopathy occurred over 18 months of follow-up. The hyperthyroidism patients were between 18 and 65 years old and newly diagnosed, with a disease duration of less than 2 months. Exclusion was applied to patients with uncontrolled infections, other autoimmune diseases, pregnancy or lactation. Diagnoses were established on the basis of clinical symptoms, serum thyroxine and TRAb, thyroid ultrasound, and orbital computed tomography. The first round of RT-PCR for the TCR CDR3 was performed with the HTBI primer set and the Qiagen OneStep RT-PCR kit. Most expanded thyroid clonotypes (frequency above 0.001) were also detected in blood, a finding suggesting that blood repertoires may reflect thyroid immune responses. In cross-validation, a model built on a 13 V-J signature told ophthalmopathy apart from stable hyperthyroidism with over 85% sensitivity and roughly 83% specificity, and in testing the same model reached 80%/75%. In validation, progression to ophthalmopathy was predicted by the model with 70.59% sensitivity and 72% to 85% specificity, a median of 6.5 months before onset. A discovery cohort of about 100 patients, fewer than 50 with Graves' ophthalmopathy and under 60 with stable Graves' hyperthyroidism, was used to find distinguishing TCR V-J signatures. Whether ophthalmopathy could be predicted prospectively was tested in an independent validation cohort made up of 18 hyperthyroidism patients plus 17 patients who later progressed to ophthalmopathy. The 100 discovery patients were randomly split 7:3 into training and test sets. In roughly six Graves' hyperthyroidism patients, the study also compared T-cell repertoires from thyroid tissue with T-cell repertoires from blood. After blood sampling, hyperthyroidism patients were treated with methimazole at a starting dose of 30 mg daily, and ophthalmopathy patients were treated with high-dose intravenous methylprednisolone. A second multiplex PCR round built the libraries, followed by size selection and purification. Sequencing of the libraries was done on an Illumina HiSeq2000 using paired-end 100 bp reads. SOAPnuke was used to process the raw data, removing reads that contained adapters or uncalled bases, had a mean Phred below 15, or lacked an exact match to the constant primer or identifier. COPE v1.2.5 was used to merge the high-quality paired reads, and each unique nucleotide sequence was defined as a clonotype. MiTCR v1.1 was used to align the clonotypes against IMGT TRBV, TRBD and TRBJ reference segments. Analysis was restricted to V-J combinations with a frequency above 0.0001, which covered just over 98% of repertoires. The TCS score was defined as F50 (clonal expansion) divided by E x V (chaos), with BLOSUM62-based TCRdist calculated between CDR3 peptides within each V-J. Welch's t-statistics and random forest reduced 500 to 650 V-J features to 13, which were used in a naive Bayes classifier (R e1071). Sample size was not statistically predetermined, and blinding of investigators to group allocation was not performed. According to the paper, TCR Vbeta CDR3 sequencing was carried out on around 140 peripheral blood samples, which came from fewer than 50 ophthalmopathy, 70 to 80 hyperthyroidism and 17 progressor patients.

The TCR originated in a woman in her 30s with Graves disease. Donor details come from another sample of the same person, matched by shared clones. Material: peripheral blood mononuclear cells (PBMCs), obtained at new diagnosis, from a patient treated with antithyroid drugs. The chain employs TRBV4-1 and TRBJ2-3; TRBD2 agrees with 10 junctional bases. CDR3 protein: CASSQPPSGSRDTQYF. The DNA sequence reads TGCGCCAGCAGCCAGCCCCCTAGCGGGAGTCGGGATACGCAGTATTTT.